This TCR beta chain was profiled in a study of chemoradiotherapy in HPV16-positive cancers. At the level of the study: A couple of HPV16-positive patients' cells yielded candidate HPV-specific clones and common motifs. Study outcomes and limitations: The functional HPV-specific definition rests on just a couple of HPV16-positive patients. During treatment, candidate HPV-specific clones and E7-related motifs expanded in tumor.

Sequencing used immunoSEQ multiplex PCR; TCRdb keeps in-frame clones, though not all of them. The top ten clones hold 10% to 13% of a sample with about 3,000 clones, around four fifths of them seen once. Germline loops: CDR1 SGDLS, CDR2 YYNGEE. Trimming took 3 bases from V and 4 from J; bases not matched to a gene: 6. CDR3 length equals 16 residues. Repeated repertoire sampling spanned the course of chemoradiotherapy. The sample holds one count of this clone. Antigen unknown. The chain uses TRBV9 and TRBJ2-3, with TRBD1 identical over 12 bases. This sample comprised blood, obtained from a patient who underwent chemoradiotherapy. This sequence was found in a human donor with HPV-associated anogenital cancer. The CDR3 here is CASSGGDRGLPDTQYF. The CDR3 nucleotides are TGTGCCAGCAGCGGGGGGGACAGGGGGCTGCCAGATACGCAGTATTTT.